This T cell receptor beta chain was identified during a study of T cell responses to AZD1222 COVID-19 vaccine. Only in-frame clones appear in the TCRdb table, and some are missing; sequencing was by immunoSEQ multiplex PCR. The table has 150,000 to 200,000 clones, about 92% seen once. Germline values: CDR1 MNHEY, CDR2 SVGEGT. Unmatched junction bases numbered 8, after V lost 2 bases and J lost 2 bases. This CDR3 is built from 17 residues. Sample: peripheral blood, taken 28 days after the second AZD1222 dose. The chain uses TRBV6-2 or TRBV6-3 and TRBJ1-1; TRBD1 matches at 10 bases. The receptor comes from an adult who received the AZD1222 COVID-19 vaccine. The CDR3 coding sequence is TGTGCCAGCAGTTACATGAGACAGGGGGCGCTTAACACTGAAGCTTTCTTT. Its translation is CASSYMRQGALNTEAFF.